The 2 T cell receptor beta chains below were found in one sample sequenced in a study of blood T cell repertoires in COVID-19. The data were produced by immunoSEQ multiplex PCR, yet TCRdb's version contains in-frame clones alone and is incomplete. The sample carries 65,000 to 75,000 clones, about 80% recorded once. The specimen was peripheral blood. The receptors derive from a human donor in a cohort sampled during active COVID-19.

V gene TRBV11-2 combines with J gene TRBJ1-5, with 9 positions matching TRBD1. CDR1 is SGHAT and CDR2 is FQNNGV in the germline V gene. The CDR3 spans 14 residues. V lost 5 bases, J lost 7 bases, and 6 bases stayed unmatched. The DNA for the CDR3 is TGTGCCAGCAGCCGAGGACAGGGGTGGCAGCCCCAGCATTTT. Its translation is CASSRGQGWQPQHF.

The chain carries TRBV27 and TRBJ1-2; weak D call: TRBD1 (6 bases). V lost 6 bases and J lost 8, with 19 bases in between. Germline CDR1 and CDR2: MNHEY and SMNVEV (reference sequence). CDR3 size: 14 residues. The CDR3 DNA reads as TGTGCCAGCAGACCTAGTGGGGGCTCGGAAGGCTACACCTTC. This codes for CASRPSGGSEGYTF.